This T cell receptor (beta chain) was captured by sequencing in a study of response to subunit inactivated influenza vaccine. General study results and limits: Every seasonal influenza vaccination brings in few new T cells, the authors suggested.

TCRdb analysed the RT-PCR reads with MiXCR anew, one entry per CDR3 protein. Here the sample spans about 520,000 distinct CDR3 sequences, less than 7.5% being singletons. This clonotype was observed many times. The antigen remains unidentified. Per the germline V gene, CDR1 is SQVTM and CDR2 is ANQGSEA. V trimming: 7 bases; J trimming: 2 bases; junction bases outside the gene matches: 5. The CDR3 runs 13 residues. The source of this sequence is a man aged 50 to 69 who received an inactivated influenza vaccine. The rearrangement links TRBV29-1 to TRBJ2-1; 7 nucleotides align to TRBD1. The sequencing used PBMCs from blood, collected around 25 months after vaccination. The CDR3 loop is CSARTGAYNEQFF. The DNA for the CDR3 is TGCAGCGCACGGACAGGTGCCTACAATGAGCAGTTCTTC.